The clone carrying this T cell receptor (beta chain) has at least ten counts. Its antigen remains unidentified. TCRdb ran MiXCR on the 5' RACE reads and lists one entry per CDR3 protein. The sample includes some 50,000 distinct CDR3 sequences, about 25% of them seen just once. This record comes from a study of neurological immune-mediated disorders. Germline V gene lookup returns CDR1 SGHKS and CDR2 YYEKEE (reference sequence). The CDR3 is 15 residues long. Trimming shortened V by 3 bases and J by 3 bases, and 14 bases separated the two germline ends. Findings and caveats of the study: No CDR3 amino acid sequences were shared by expanded clones across subjects, suggesting private repertoires in all groups.

Healthy controls comprised blood bank volunteers in Maryland, USA. The study built unsorted libraries from 2 million PBMCs kept at -80 C. This receptor was identified in a woman in her sixties or seventies in good health. This chain links TRBV5-5 with TRBJ2-3; the D gene is possibly TRBD1 (6 bases). What was sequenced was PBMCs. CDR3 DNA: TGTGCCAGCAGCTCGGCAGGGGATTGGACAGATACGCAGTATTTT. Translated, it gives CASSSAGDWTDTQYF.